A single sample gave rise to the 8 T cell receptor beta chains below, sequenced in a study of T cells in women clearing cervical HPV infection (dated by TCRdb to 2017 to 2018). Library preparation employed the immunoSEQ multiplex PCR assay. TCRdb mirrors the immuneACCESS table, restricted to in-frame sequences. Some clones are absent from its copies; in checked studies, under half trace to an unresolved V gene, and the reason for the others is unknown. The sample table gives roughly 34,000 clones. The ten most abundant clones make up roughly 6.8% of the sample. Sequences were obtained from blood buffy coat. These TCRs come from a woman aged 18-70 years with a cervical HPV16 infection that either progressed to CIN3+ or cleared (not recorded which).

On this clone: The read finishes 3 residues shy of the CDR3 end, and the germline J gene is used to complete it. Other DNA sequences in this specimen translate into the identical CDR3. V gene TRBV29-1 combines with J gene TRBJ1-1; TRBD1 is a possible D gene (5 bases). The CDR3 spans 12 residues. Per the germline V gene, CDR1 is SQVTM and CDR2 is ANQGSEA. CDR3 residues: CSVLSGRYGAFF. Incomplete CDR3 DNA: TGCAGCGTTCTATCAGGGAGGTACGGC.

Regarding this clone: The read stops 3 residues short of the end of the CDR3; the missing end is completed from the germline J gene. The J gene is TRBJ2-1, the V gene TRBV10-2, with 8 bases matching TRBD2. Trimming took 8 bases from V and 8 from J; bases not matched to a gene: 11. Per germline, CDR1 WSHSY and CDR2 SAAADI. The CDR3 is 14 residues long. The covered CDR3 bases are TGCGCCAGCTCATTGCGGGGACTAGATCATGAG. Protein product: CASSLRGLDHE. The CDR3, in full, reads CASSLRGLDHEQFF.

With regard to this clone: With the read ending 3 residues before the CDR3 end, the germline J gene is used to fill in that end. The J gene is TRBJ1-4, the V gene TRBV5-1, with D maybe TRBD1 (5 bases). The CDR3 consists of 17 residues. In germline, CDR1 is SGHRS, CDR2 YFSETQ. The CDR3 region is CASSLGSINKGNSPLFF. Incomplete CDR3 DNA: TGCGCCAGCAGCTTGGGGTCTATAAACAAGGGGAATTCACCA.

Of note for this clone: The CDR3 goes on 3 residues after the read ends, and that part is filled in from the germline J gene. V and J are TRBV23-1 and TRBJ2-7, with 11 bases identical to TRBD2. TRBV23-1 is an ORF, and what it does is uncertain. J gave up 6 bases and V 4 bases, and 11 bases lay outside the gene matches. This CDR3 comprises 16 residues. The covered CDR3 bases are TGCGCCAGCAGTCGACTACCCCGACTAGCGGGGTTCGAG. It translates to CASSRLPRLAGFE. The whole CDR3 region reads CASSRLPRLAGFEQYF.

As regards this clone: Coverage ceases 3 residues before the CDR3 finishes, and the germline J gene fills in the end. The V call is TRBV7-9, the J call TRBJ1-2; D possibly corresponds to TRBD1 (6 bases). Looked up from germline, CDR1 is SEHNR and CDR2 is FQNEAQ (reference sequence). This CDR3 region has 14 residues. The part of the CDR3 DNA that was read is TGTGCCAGCATGTTCGCGGGGGCGACCTACGAC. This gives the protein CASMFAGATYD. From start to end, the CDR3 is CASMFAGATYDYTF. Combining the CDR3 with reference TRBV7-9 and TRBJ1-2 gives the whole variable domain DTGVSQNPRHKITKRGQNVTFRCDPISEHNRLYWYRQTLGQGPEFLTYFQNEAQLEKSRLLSDRFSAERPKGSFSTLEIQRTEQGDSAMYLCASMFAGATYDYTFGSGTRLTVV.

With respect to this clone: Coverage ceases 3 residues before the CDR3 finishes, and the germline J gene fills in the end. This chain connects TRBV6-1 to TRBJ2-7; possibly TRBD2 for D (7 bases). In germline, CDR1 is MNHNS, CDR2 SASEGT. V lost 1 base and J 2 bases, leaving 12 bases between the germline ends. The CDR3 is made up of 15 amino acids. This CDR3 is CASSEGGGETYEQYF. Partial CDR3 DNA: TGTGCCAGCAGTGAAGGAGGGGGGGAAACCTACGAG.

With respect to this clone: The read comes to an end 3 residues before the CDR3 does, leaving the germline J gene to fill in the end. The chain is built from TRBV7-9 and TRBJ2-2, with 8 bases that match TRBD2. The CDR3 totals 15 residues. V lost 5 bases to trimming and J lost 4 bases; unmatched junction nucleotides: 6. Per the germline V gene, CDR1 is SEHNR and CDR2 is FQNEAQ (reference sequence). This chain's CDR3 is CASSVRGGGTGELFF. The sequenced CDR3 bases are TGTGCCAGCAGCGTACGGGGGGGTGGCACCGGGGAG. Based on the CDR3 plus reference TRBV7-9 and TRBJ2-2, the full variable domain is DTGVSQNPRHKITKRGQNVTFRCDPISEHNRLYWYRQTLGQGPEFLTYFQNEAQLEKSRLLSDRFSAERPKGSFSTLEIQRTEQGDSAMYLCASSVRGGGTGELFFGEGSRLTVL.

Turning to this clone: The read ends 3 residues early relative to the CDR3; the germline J gene fills the gap. The chain uses TRBV30 and TRBJ1-1, with unresolved D. This CDR3 is built from 11 residues. The germline V gene has CDR1 GTSNPN and CDR2 SVGIG (reference sequence). The CDR3 is CAWSTTYQAFF. The CDR3 bases that were read are TGTGCCTGGAGTACTACATACCAA.